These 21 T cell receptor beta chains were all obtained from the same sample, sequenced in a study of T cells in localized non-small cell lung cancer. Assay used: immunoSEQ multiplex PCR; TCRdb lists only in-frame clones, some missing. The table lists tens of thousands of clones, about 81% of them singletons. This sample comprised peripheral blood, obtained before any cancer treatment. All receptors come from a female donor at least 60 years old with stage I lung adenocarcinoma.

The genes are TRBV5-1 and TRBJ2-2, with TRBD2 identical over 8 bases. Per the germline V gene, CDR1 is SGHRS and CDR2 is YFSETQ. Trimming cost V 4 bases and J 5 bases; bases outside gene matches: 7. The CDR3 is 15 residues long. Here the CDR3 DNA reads TGCGCCAGCAGCAAGCGGGAGAGGGAAACCGGGGAGCTGTTTTTT. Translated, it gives CASSKRERETGELFF.

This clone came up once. The CDR3 is CSATRTGGSTDTQYF. The CDR3 DNA follows: TGCAGCGCTACCCGGACAGGGGGAAGCACAGATACGCAGTATTTT. V usage is TRBV29-1 and J usage is TRBJ2-3, with 10 bases matching TRBD1. The V gene end was trimmed by 7 bases and the J gene end by 0 bases; junction bases not matched to a gene: 7. CDR1 and CDR2 (germline): SQVTM, ANQGSEA. This CDR3 spans 15 amino acids.

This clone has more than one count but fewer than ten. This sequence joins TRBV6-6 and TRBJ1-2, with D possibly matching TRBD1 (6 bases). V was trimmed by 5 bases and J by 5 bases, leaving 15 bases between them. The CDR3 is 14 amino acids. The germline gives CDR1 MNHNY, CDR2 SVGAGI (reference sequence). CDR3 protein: CASSQINREYGYTF. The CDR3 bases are TGTGCCAGCAGTCAAATTAACAGGGAGTATGGCTACACCTTC.

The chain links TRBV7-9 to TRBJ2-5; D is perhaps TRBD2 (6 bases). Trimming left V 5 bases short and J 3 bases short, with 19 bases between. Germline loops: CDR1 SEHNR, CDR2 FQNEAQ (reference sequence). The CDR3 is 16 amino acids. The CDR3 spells CASSPPTGTGEETQYF. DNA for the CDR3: TGTGCCAGCAGCCCGCCCACCGGGACGGGAGAAGAGACCCAGTACTTC.

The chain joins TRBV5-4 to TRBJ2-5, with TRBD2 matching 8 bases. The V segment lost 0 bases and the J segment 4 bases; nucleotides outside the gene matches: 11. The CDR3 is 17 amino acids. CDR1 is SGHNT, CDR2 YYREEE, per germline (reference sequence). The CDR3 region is CASSLEAVGGATETQYF. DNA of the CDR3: TGTGCCAGCAGCTTGGAGGCGGTCGGGGGGGCCACAGAGACCCAGTACTTC. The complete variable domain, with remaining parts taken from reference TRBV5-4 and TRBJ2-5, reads ETGVTQSPTHLIKTRGQQVTLRCSSQSGHNTVSWYQQALGQGPQFIFQYYREEENGRGNFPPRFSGLQFPNYSSELNVNALELDDSALYLCASSLEAVGGATETQYFGPGTRLLVL.

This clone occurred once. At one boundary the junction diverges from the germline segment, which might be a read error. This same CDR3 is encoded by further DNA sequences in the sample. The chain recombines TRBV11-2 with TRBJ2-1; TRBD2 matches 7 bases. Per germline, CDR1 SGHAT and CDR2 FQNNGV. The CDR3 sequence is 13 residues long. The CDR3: CASSLGLDNEQFF. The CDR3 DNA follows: TGTGCCAGCAGCCTTGGACTAGACAATGAACAGTTCTTC. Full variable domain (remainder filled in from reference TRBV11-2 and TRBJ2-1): EAGVAQSPRYKIIEKRQSVAFWCNPISGHATLYWYQQILGQGPKLLIQFQNNGVVDDSQLPKDRFSAERLKGVDSTLKIQPAKLEDSAVYLCASSLGLDNEQFFGPGTRLTVL.

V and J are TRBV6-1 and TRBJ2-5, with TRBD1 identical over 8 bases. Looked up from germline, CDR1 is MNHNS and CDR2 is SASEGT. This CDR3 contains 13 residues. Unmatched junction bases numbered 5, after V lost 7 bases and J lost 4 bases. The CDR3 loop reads CASNPTGVETQYF. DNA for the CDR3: TGTGCCAGCAACCCGACAGGGGTAGAGACCCAGTACTTC.

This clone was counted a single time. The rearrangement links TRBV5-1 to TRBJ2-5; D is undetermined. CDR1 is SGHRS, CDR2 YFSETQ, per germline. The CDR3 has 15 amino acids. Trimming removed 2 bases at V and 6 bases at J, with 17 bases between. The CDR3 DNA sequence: TGCGCCAGCAGCTTTTACGACAAACCAGAGAAGACCCAGTACTTC. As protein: CASSFYDKPEKTQYF.

The CDR3 bases are TGCAGCGTTGACTCAGGGGTGGTCGGAAACACCATATATTTT. Protein: CSVDSGVVGNTIYF. V usage is TRBV29-1 and J usage is TRBJ1-3; D possibly corresponds to TRBD1 (6 bases). V lost 3 bases, J lost 4 bases, and 13 bases lay in between. This CDR3 spans 14 amino acids. Germline V CDR1 and CDR2: SQVTM, ANQGSEA.

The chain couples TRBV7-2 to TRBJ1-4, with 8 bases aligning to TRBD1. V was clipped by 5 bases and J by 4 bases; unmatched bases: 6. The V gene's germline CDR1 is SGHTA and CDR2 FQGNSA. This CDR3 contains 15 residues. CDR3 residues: CASSLSDRGNEKLFF. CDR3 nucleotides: TGTGCCAGCAGCCTCTCCGACAGGGGTAATGAAAAACTGTTTTTT.

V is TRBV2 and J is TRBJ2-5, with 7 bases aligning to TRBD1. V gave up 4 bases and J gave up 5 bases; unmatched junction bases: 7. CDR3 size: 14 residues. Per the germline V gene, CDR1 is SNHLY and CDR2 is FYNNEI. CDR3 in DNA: TGTGCCAGCAGTGCCCGGACAGGAACCGAGACCCAGTACTTC. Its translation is CASSARTGTETQYF.

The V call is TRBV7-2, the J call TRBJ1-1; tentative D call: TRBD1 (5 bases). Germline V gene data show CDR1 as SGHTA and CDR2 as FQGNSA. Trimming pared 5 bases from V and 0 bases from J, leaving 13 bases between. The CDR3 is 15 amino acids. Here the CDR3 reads CASSPRQTLNTEAFF. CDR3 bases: TGTGCCAGCAGCCCTAGACAGACTTTGAACACTGAAGCTTTCTTT.

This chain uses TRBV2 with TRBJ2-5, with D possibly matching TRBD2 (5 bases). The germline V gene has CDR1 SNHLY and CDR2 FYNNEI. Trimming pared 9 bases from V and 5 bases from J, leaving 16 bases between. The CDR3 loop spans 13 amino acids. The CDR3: CARRGSLGETQYF. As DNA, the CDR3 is TGTGCCAGGCGAGGGAGTTTAGGGGAGACCCAGTACTTC.

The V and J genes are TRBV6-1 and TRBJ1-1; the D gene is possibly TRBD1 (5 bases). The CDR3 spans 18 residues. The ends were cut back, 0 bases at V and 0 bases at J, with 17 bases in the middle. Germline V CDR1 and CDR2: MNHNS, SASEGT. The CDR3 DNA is TGTGCCAGCAGTGAAGCGTTAAGGGGCCTCGGTATGAACACTGAAGCTTTCTTT. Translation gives CASSEALRGLGMNTEAFF.

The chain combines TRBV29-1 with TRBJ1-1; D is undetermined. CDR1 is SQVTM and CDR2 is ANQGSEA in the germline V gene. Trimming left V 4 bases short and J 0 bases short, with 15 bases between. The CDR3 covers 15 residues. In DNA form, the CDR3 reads TGCAGCGTTGTCCGGCCTCCCGGCATGAACACTGAAGCTTTCTTT. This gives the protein CSVVRPPGMNTEAFF.

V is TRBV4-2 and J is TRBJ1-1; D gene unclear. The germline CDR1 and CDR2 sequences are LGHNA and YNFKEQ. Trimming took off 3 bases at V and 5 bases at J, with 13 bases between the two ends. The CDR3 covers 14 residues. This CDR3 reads CASSQVLLGTEAFF. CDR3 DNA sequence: TGTGCCAGCAGCCAGGTACTCCTAGGGACTGAAGCTTTCTTT.

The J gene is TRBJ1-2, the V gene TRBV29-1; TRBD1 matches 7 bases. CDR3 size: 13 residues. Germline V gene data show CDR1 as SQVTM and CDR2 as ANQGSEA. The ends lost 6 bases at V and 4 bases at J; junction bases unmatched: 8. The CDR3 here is CSVEPTGSYGYTF. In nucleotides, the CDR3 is TGCAGCGTGGAGCCGACAGGGTCCTATGGCTACACCTTC.

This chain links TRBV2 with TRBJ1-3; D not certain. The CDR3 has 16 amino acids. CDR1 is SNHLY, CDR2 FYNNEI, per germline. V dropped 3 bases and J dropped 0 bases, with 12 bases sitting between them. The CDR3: CASSDLHRNSGNTIYF. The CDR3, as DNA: TGTGCCAGCAGTGACCTACATAGGAACTCTGGAAACACCATATATTTT.

CDR3 sequence reads: CASSGGGPGANVLTF. In DNA, the CDR3 is TGTGCCAGCAGCGGGGGTGGACCTGGGGCCAACGTCCTGACTTTC. This chain connects TRBV6-1 to TRBJ2-6; tentatively, D is TRBD2 (6 bases). V dropped 6 bases and J dropped 2 bases, with 11 bases sitting between them. There are 15 residues in the CDR3. Germline assignment: CDR1 MNHNS and CDR2 SASEGT.

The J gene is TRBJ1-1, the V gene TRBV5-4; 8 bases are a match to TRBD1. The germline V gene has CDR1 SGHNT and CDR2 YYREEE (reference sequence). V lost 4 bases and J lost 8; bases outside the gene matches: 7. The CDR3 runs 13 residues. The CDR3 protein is CASSVGQGEEAFF. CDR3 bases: TGTGCCAGCAGCGTCGGACAGGGAGAAGAAGCTTTCTTT.

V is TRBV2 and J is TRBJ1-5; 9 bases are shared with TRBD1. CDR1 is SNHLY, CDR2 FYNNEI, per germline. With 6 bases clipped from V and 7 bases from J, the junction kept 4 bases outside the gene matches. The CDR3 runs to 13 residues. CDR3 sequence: CASREQGAQPQHF. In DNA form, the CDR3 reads TGTGCCAGCAGGGAACAGGGGGCCCAGCCCCAGCATTTT.